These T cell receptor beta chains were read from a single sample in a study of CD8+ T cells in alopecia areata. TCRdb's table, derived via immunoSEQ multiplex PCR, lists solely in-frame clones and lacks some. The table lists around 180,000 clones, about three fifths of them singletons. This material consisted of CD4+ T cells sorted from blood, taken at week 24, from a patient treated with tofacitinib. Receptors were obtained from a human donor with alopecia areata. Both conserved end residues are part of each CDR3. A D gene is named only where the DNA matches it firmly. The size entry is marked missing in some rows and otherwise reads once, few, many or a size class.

cdr3_nt: TGTGCCAGCAGCAAGGACAGGGCTTCCACGATCACAGATACGCAGTATTTT; cdr3_aa: CASSKDRASTITDTQYF; v_call: TRBV5-4; j_call: TRBJ2-3; clone_size: NA; d_call: TRBD1
cdr3_nt: TGTTCCAGCAGATTAACAGGCTCCAATCAGCCCCAGCATTTT; cdr3_aa: CSSRLTGSNQPQHF; v_call: TRBV6-6; j_call: TRBJ1-5; clone_size: NA; d_call: NA
cdr3_nt: TGCGCCAGCAGCCCCGGGGGAAGCGAGGAAAAACTGTTTTTT; cdr3_aa: CASSPGGSEEKLFF; v_call: TRBV5-1; j_call: TRBJ1-4; clone_size: NA; d_call: NA
cdr3_nt: TGTGCCAGCAGTTTATTTGGGTCTGGCCCGAGAGGAGATACGCAGTATTTT; cdr3_aa: CASSLFGSGPRGDTQYF; v_call: TRBV27; j_call: TRBJ2-3; clone_size: NA; d_call: NA
cdr3_nt: TGTGCCATCAGTGAGGGACGGACAGTGCTAGCCAAAAACATTCAGTACTTC; cdr3_aa: CAISEGRTVLAKNIQYF; v_call: TRBV6-4; j_call: TRBJ2-4; clone_size: NA; d_call: NA
cdr3_nt: TGTGCCAGCAGTGAATCCCTCCTCGTGGACCGTGAGCAGTTCTTC; cdr3_aa: CASSESLLVDREQFF; v_call: TRBV25-1; j_call: TRBJ2-1; clone_size: NA; d_call: NA
cdr3_nt: TGTGCCAGCAGCTTATACTTGGACACCGGGGAGCTGTTTTTT; cdr3_aa: CASSLYLDTGELFF; v_call: TRBV7-9; j_call: TRBJ2-2; clone_size: NA; d_call: NA
cdr3_nt: TGCGCCAGCAGCCAAGAATTGGTGCGGGGGTACGAGCAGTACTTC; cdr3_aa: CASSQELVRGYEQYF; v_call: TRBV4-3; j_call: TRBJ2-7; clone_size: NA; d_call: TRBD2
cdr3_nt: TGTGCCAGTAGTAGCCAAGAGACCCAGTACTTC; cdr3_aa: CASSSQETQYF; v_call: TRBV19; j_call: TRBJ2-5; clone_size: few; d_call: NA
cdr3_nt: TGTGCCAGCAGTGGTTTGGGACAGGGTTCTAAGCAGTACTTC; cdr3_aa: CASSGLGQGSKQYF; v_call: TRBV25-1; j_call: TRBJ2-7; clone_size: few; d_call: TRBD1
cdr3_nt: TGTGCCAGCAGTGACAGTTACAATGAGCAGTTCTTC; cdr3_aa: CASSDSYNEQFF; v_call: TRBV2; j_call: TRBJ2-1; clone_size: NA; d_call: NA
cdr3_nt: TGTGCCAGCAGCTTTCAGGGTGCAGATACGCAGTATTTT; cdr3_aa: CASSFQGADTQYF; v_call: TRBV7-2; j_call: TRBJ2-3; clone_size: once; d_call: NA
cdr3_nt: TGTGCCAGCAGATATGTCCAGGGGGCGAGCTATGGCTACACCTTC; cdr3_aa: CASRYVQGASYGYTF; v_call: TRBV5-6; j_call: TRBJ1-2; clone_size: NA; d_call: TRBD1
cdr3_nt: TGTGCCAGCAGCGACACTATCACAGGGGACTGGGGCACTGAAGCTTTCTTT; cdr3_aa: CASSDTITGDWGTEAFF; v_call: TRBV16; j_call: TRBJ1-1; clone_size: NA; d_call: TRBD1
cdr3_nt: TGTGCCAGCAGTTCATCCCTCATGAACACTGAAGCTTTCTTT; cdr3_aa: CASSSSLMNTEAFF; v_call: TRBV27; j_call: TRBJ1-1; clone_size: NA; d_call: NA
cdr3_nt: TGCGCCAGCAGCCTAAACCGACAGATCCTTAATGAAAAACTGTTTTTT; cdr3_aa: CASSLNRQILNEKLFF; v_call: TRBV4-3; j_call: TRBJ1-4; clone_size: NA; d_call: NA
cdr3_nt: TGCGCCAGCAGCTTGGGTCCTGGGACAGCCTCCTACGAGCAGTACTTC; cdr3_aa: CASSLGPGTASYEQYF; v_call: TRBV5-1; j_call: TRBJ2-7; clone_size: NA; d_call: TRBD1
cdr3_nt: TGTGCCAGCAGGGACACACTCGGGGGGGTGCAGTATTTT; cdr3_aa: CASRDTLGGVQYF; v_call: TRBV6-1; j_call: TRBJ2-3; clone_size: NA; d_call: TRBD2
cdr3_nt: TGTGCCAGCAGCGTCGGGCAGGGCAAGGAGCACGAGCAGTACTTC; cdr3_aa: CASSVGQGKEHEQYF; v_call: TRBV9; j_call: TRBJ2-7; clone_size: NA; d_call: NA
cdr3_nt: TGTGCCAGCAGCTTAGCGTCAACCCCCCCCGACAATGAGCAGTTCTTC; cdr3_aa: CASSLASTPPDNEQFF; v_call: TRBV7-3; j_call: TRBJ2-1; clone_size: few; d_call: NA
cdr3_nt: TGTGCCAGCTCGGGCTCTGGGGCCAACGTCCTGACTTTC; cdr3_aa: CASSGSGANVLTF; v_call: TRBV6-1; j_call: TRBJ2-6; clone_size: NA; d_call: NA
cdr3_nt: TGTGCCAGCAGTGATCTGACAGGGTTGCTGTTTTTT; cdr3_aa: CASSDLTGLLFF; v_call: TRBV6-4; j_call: TRBJ2-2; clone_size: NA; d_call: TRBD1
cdr3_nt: TGTGCCAGCAGCTTGGAGACAGAAAACATTCAGTACTTC; cdr3_aa: CASSLETENIQYF; v_call: TRBV7-2; j_call: TRBJ2-4; clone_size: NA; d_call: NA
cdr3_nt: TGTGCCTGGAGCCGACAGGGGAATCAGCCCCAGCATTTT; cdr3_aa: CAWSRQGNQPQHF; v_call: TRBV30; j_call: TRBJ1-5; clone_size: NA; d_call: TRBD1
cdr3_nt: TGTGCCAGCAGCCCCGACAGAGACAACATTCAGTACTTC; cdr3_aa: CASSPDRDNIQYF; v_call: TRBV4-2; j_call: TRBJ2-4; clone_size: NA; d_call: NA
cdr3_nt: TGTGCCTGGAGTCCCGGACTAGCGGGAGAAAACGAGCAGTACTTC; cdr3_aa: CAWSPGLAGENEQYF; v_call: TRBV30; j_call: TRBJ2-7; clone_size: NA; d_call: TRBD2
cdr3_nt: TGTGCCATCAGTGAGTACGGGACGGCTGGCGCTTTCTTT; cdr3_aa: CAISEYGTAGAFF; v_call: TRBV10-3; j_call: TRBJ1-1; clone_size: many; d_call: NA
cdr3_nt: TGTGCCATCACCGACTACAGTGGGGTCGGCTCTGGGGCCAACGTCCTGACTTTC; cdr3_aa: CAITDYSGVGSGANVLTF; v_call: TRBV10-3; j_call: TRBJ2-6; clone_size: few; d_call: NA
cdr3_nt: TGTGCCAGCAGTCGACTAGCGGATCCTCGAGGGACCCAGTACTTC; cdr3_aa: CASSRLADPRGTQYF; v_call: TRBV6-5; j_call: TRBJ2-5; clone_size: once; d_call: TRBD2
cdr3_nt: TGTGCCGGAGGGGGACAGGGTGTCTATGGCTACACCTTC; cdr3_aa: CAGGGQGVYGYTF; v_call: TRBV30; j_call: TRBJ1-2; clone_size: NA; d_call: TRBD1
cdr3_nt: TGTGCCAGCACCGGGACTCCAAGGAATTCACCCCTCCACTTT; cdr3_aa: CASTGTPRNSPLHF; v_call: TRBV6-1; j_call: TRBJ1-6; clone_size: NA; d_call: NA
cdr3_nt: TGTGCCAGTAGCCCCTCAGGGAACACTGAAGCTTTCTTT; cdr3_aa: CASSPSGNTEAFF; v_call: TRBV19; j_call: TRBJ1-1; clone_size: once; d_call: NA
cdr3_nt: TGTGCCAGCAGCCAAAGTCTTGGGAGGAACACTGAAGCTTTCTTT; cdr3_aa: CASSQSLGRNTEAFF; v_call: TRBV14; j_call: TRBJ1-1; clone_size: NA; d_call: NA
cdr3_nt: TGCGCCAGCAGCAAGGGACAGGGGCCGTCCCAAGAGACCCAGTACTTC; cdr3_aa: CASSKGQGPSQETQYF; v_call: TRBV5-1; j_call: TRBJ2-5; clone_size: NA; d_call: TRBD1
cdr3_nt: TGCGCCAGCAGCCTAGGGGAACACCGCGGGGAGCTGTTTTTT; cdr3_aa: CASSLGEHRGELFF; v_call: TRBV4-3; j_call: TRBJ2-2; clone_size: NA; d_call: NA
cdr3_nt: TGCAGCGTGACAGGAGGGTATTTT; cdr3_aa: CSVTGGYF; v_call: TRBV29-1; j_call: TRBJ2-3; clone_size: few; d_call: NA
cdr3_nt: TGCGCCAGCAGCCAACTAGCCTACTCTGAGCTGTTTTTT; cdr3_aa: CASSQLAYSELFF; v_call: TRBV7-2; j_call: TRBJ2-2; clone_size: NA; d_call: NA
cdr3_nt: TGCGCCACCTCGGCTCGCTGTTTGATAACGCATGGCTACACCTTC; cdr3_aa: CATSARCLITHGYTF; v_call: TRBV23-1; j_call: TRBJ1-2; clone_size: NA; d_call: NA
cdr3_nt: TGCAGCGTCGCTCACAACACTGAAGCTTTCTTT; cdr3_aa: CSVAHNTEAFF; v_call: TRBV29-1; j_call: TRBJ1-1; clone_size: once; d_call: NA
cdr3_nt: TGTGCCAGCTCCGCCGGCAGATCCTACGAGCAGTACTTC; cdr3_aa: CASSAGRSYEQYF; v_call: TRBV7-8; j_call: TRBJ2-7; clone_size: medium-sized; d_call: NA
cdr3_nt: TGCGCCAGCAGCCAAGACTCAGGGAGCCTCTACGAGCAGTACTTC; cdr3_aa: CASSQDSGSLYEQYF; v_call: TRBV4-3; j_call: TRBJ2-7; clone_size: NA; d_call: NA
cdr3_nt: TGTGCCAGTAGTATAGGAAGGGGGCTGGTAGAGACCCAGTACTTC; cdr3_aa: CASSIGRGLVETQYF; v_call: TRBV19; j_call: TRBJ2-5; clone_size: NA; d_call: TRBD1
cdr3_nt: TGTGCCAGCAGCTTAAGAATATTTTCGACAGATACGCAGTATTTT; cdr3_aa: CASSLRIFSTDTQYF; v_call: TRBV5-4; j_call: TRBJ2-3; clone_size: NA; d_call: NA
cdr3_nt: TGTGCCAGCAGCCAAGGACAGGAGCAGTACTTC; cdr3_aa: CASSQGQEQYF; v_call: TRBV6-5; j_call: TRBJ2-7; clone_size: once; d_call: NA
cdr3_nt: TGTGCCTGGAGCGCGGACGGGGATCAGCCCCAGCATTTT; cdr3_aa: CAWSADGDQPQHF; v_call: TRBV30; j_call: TRBJ1-5; clone_size: NA; d_call: NA
cdr3_nt: TGTGCCTGGACCCAGGGTAGCGGGGGGGCGAACTACGAGCAGTACTTC; cdr3_aa: CAWTQGSGGANYEQYF; v_call: TRBV30; j_call: TRBJ2-7; clone_size: NA; d_call: TRBD2
cdr3_nt: TGTGCCAGCGGGGGCCAGGGGCTCTCTGAAGCTTTCTTT; cdr3_aa: CASGGQGLSEAFF; v_call: TRBV25-1; j_call: TRBJ1-1; clone_size: few; d_call: NA
cdr3_nt: TGTGCCTGGAGTAGGAAACAGGGAGAAGCTTTCTTT; cdr3_aa: CAWSRKQGEAFF; v_call: TRBV30; j_call: TRBJ1-1; clone_size: NA; d_call: NA
cdr3_nt: TGTGCCTGGAGTGAGAGTGAGCAGTTCTTC; cdr3_aa: CAWSESEQFF; v_call: TRBV30; j_call: TRBJ2-1; clone_size: NA; d_call: NA
cdr3_nt: TGTGCCAGCAGCTTAGTTGCCAGCGGGGGAACCGTATCGAGATACGAGCAGTACTTC; cdr3_aa: CASSLVASGGTVSRYEQYF; v_call: TRBV7-8; j_call: TRBJ2-7; clone_size: NA; d_call: TRBD2
cdr3_nt: TGTGCCTGGAGTGTTGGAGGGTATGGCTACACCTTC; cdr3_aa: CAWSVGGYGYTF; v_call: TRBV30; j_call: TRBJ1-2; clone_size: NA; d_call: NA
cdr3_nt: TGTGCCAGCCCCCAGGTATACAGAGCAGCTAGCACAGATACGCAGTATTTT; cdr3_aa: CASPQVYRAASTDTQYF; v_call: TRBV18; j_call: TRBJ2-3; clone_size: NA; d_call: NA
cdr3_nt: TGTGCCAGCAGCCGGACAGGGACGGTCAATGAGCAGTTCTTC; cdr3_aa: CASSRTGTVNEQFF; v_call: TRBV14; j_call: TRBJ2-1; clone_size: few; d_call: TRBD1
cdr3_nt: TGCGCCAGCAGCCCTCAGCCGACAGGAGGGAACACTGAAGCTTTCTTT; cdr3_aa: CASSPQPTGGNTEAFF; v_call: TRBV5-1; j_call: TRBJ1-1; clone_size: NA; d_call: NA
cdr3_nt: TGTGCCAGCAGTTATAACACTCTGGGCAGCGGGGAGCTGTTTTTT; cdr3_aa: CASSYNTLGSGELFF; v_call: TRBV7-3; j_call: TRBJ2-2; clone_size: many; d_call: NA
cdr3_nt: TGCAGCGTTGCTACAGGACAAGAGACCCAGTACTTC; cdr3_aa: CSVATGQETQYF; v_call: TRBV29-1; j_call: TRBJ2-5; clone_size: NA; d_call: NA
cdr3_nt: TGTGCCAGTAGTATCACGGGCGGCATGGAGCAGTACTTC; cdr3_aa: CASSITGGMEQYF; v_call: TRBV19; j_call: TRBJ2-7; clone_size: NA; d_call: NA
cdr3_nt: TGCGCCAGCAGCTTGGATAGGGCCCCGCTGTTTTTT; cdr3_aa: CASSLDRAPLFF; v_call: TRBV5-1; j_call: TRBJ2-2; clone_size: few; d_call: NA
cdr3_nt: TGTGCCAGCAGAGGGCCCGGGGTGACAGATACGCAGTATTTT; cdr3_aa: CASRGPGVTDTQYF; v_call: TRBV27; j_call: TRBJ2-3; clone_size: few; d_call: NA
cdr3_nt: TGTGCCAGCAGTGAAGACCACCTCACAGGGGCGGTCTACAATGAGCAGTTCTTC; cdr3_aa: CASSEDHLTGAVYNEQFF; v_call: TRBV6-1; j_call: TRBJ2-1; clone_size: NA; d_call: TRBD1